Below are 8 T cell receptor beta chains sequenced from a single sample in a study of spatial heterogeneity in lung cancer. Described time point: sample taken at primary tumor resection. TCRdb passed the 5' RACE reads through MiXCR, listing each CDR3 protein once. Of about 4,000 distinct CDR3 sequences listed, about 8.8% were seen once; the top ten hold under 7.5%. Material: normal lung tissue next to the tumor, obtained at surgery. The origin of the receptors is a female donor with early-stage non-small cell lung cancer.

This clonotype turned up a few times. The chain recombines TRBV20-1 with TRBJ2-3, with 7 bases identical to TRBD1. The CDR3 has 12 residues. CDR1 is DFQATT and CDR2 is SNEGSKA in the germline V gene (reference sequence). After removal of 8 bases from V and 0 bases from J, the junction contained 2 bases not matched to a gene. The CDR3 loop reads CSLTGSTDTQYF. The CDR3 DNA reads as TGCAGTCTGACAGGGAGCACAGATACGCAGTATTTT.

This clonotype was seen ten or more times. DNA for the CDR3: TGCAGTATCGGCGGGCAGGGGGTCGGGGAGCTGTTTTTT. Encoded protein: CSIGGQGVGELFF. V gene TRBV29-1 combines with J gene TRBJ2-2; 7 bases align to TRBD1. This CDR3 region has 13 residues. Germline V gives CDR1 SQVTM, CDR2 ANQGSEA.

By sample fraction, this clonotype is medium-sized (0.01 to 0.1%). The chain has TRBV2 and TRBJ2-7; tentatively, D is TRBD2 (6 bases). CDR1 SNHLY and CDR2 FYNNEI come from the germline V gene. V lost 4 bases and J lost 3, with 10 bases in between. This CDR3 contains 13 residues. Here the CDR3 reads CASSAGSNYEQYF. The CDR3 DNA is TGTGCCAGCAGTGCCGGGAGCAACTACGAGCAGTACTTC. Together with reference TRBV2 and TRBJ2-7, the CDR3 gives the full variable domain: EPEVTQTPSHQVTQMGQEVILRCVPISNHLYFYWYRQILGQKVEFLVSFYNNEISEKSEIFDDQFSVERPDGSNFTLKIRSTKLEDSAMYFCASSAGSNYEQYFGPGTRLTVT.

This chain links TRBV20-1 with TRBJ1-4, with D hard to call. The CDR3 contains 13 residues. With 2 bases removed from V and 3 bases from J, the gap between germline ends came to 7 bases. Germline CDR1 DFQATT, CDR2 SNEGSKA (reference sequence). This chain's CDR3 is CSARTDPNEKLFF. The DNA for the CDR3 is TGCAGTGCTAGAACAGATCCTAATGAAAAACTGTTTTTT.

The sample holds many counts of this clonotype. CDR3 protein: CAWSKGVVNQPQHF. As DNA, the CDR3 is TGTGCCTGGAGTAAAGGGGTTGTAAATCAGCCCCAGCATTTT. The rearrangement links TRBV30 to TRBJ1-5; possible D gene TRBD1, 5 bases. Germline CDR1 is GTSNPN and CDR2 is SVGIG (reference sequence). The CDR3 is 14 amino acids. The V end lost 2 bases, the J end lost 4 bases, and 12 bases lay between the germline ends.

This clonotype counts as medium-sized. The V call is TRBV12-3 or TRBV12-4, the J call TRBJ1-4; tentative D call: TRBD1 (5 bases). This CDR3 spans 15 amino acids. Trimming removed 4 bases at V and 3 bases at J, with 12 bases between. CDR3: CASSWGGLPNEKLFF. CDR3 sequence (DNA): TGTGCCAGCAGTTGGGGCGGGTTACCTAATGAAAAACTGTTTTTT.

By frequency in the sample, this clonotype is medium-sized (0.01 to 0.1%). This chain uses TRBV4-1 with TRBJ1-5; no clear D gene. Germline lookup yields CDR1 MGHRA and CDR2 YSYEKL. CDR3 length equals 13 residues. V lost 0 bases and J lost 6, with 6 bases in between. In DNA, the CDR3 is TGCGCCAGCAGCCAAGATACGGGTCAGCCCCAGCATTTT. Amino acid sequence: CASSQDTGQPQHF.

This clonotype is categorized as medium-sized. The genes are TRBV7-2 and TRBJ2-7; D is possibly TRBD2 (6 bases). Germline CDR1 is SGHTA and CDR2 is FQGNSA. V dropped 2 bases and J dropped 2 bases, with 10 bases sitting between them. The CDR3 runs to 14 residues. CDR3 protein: CASSLIAGTYEQYF. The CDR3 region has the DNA TGTGCCAGCAGCTTAATTGCGGGAACCTACGAGCAGTACTTC.